This entry describes one TCR beta chain. Antigen unknown. This entry comes from a study of type 1 and type 2 diabetes patients. General observations from the study: Unmatched age and gender across groups might bias interpretation.

Genomic DNA was the PCR template. The TCR beta CDR3 region was amplified using 30 forward and 13 reverse primers. TCRdb called the multiplex PCR reads again in MiXCR, with one record for every CDR3 protein. The sample holds 250,000 to 300,000 distinct CDR3 sequences, 40% to 50% seen once. The receptor was isolated from a man aged 18-30 years with type 2 diabetes. Sequencing was performed on peripheral blood mononuclear cells (PBMCs).

DNA of the CDR3: TGCGCCAGCAGCCAAGGTGGTAGGGCAGATACGCAGTATTTT. Translation: CASSQGGRADTQYF. This chain joins TRBV4-3 and TRBJ2-3; D unclear. The CDR3 has 14 residues. V was shortened by 1 base and J by 4 bases, with 9 bases between the two germline ends. Germline V lookup: CDR1 LGHNA, CDR2 YSLEER.